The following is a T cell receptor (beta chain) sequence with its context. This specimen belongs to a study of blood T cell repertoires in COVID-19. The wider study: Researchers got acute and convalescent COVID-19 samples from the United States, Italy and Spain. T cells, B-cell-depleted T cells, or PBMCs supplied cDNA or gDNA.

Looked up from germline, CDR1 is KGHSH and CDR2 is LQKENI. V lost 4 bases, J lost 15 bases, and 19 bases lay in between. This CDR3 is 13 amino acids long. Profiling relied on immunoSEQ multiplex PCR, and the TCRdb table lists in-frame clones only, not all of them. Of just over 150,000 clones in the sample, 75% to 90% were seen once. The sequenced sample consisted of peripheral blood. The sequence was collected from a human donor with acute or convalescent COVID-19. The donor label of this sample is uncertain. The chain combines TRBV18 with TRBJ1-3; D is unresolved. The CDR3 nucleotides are TGTGCCAGCTCACAAGACCTAAACGGGAAAAAATATTTT. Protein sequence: CASSQDLNGKKYF.